The text below deals with one T cell receptor beta chain. This clone was counted between two and nine times. Its cognate antigen has yet to be identified. No much larger clone is present one base from it, and per-base qualities are unavailable. The cohort comprised 670 or so healthy bone marrow donors. Cohort members were all nominally healthy when sampled, although unrecorded immune exposures were likely present. The donor was CMV seronegative and belonged to the group of roughly 330 seronegative cohort members. A peripheral blood sample was collected from each donor, and TCR beta sequencing was performed on peripheral blood mononuclear cells. The Qiagen DNeasy Blood Extraction Kit was used to extract genomic DNA from the blood cell samples. The source of the sample is a study of cytomegalovirus exposure and HLA in healthy donors (TCRdb year 2017). Regarding the complete study: In an earlier analysis of roughly 590 of the donors, 276 Gb of sequence data and approximately 120 million unique TCR beta sequences from 180 million or so T cells were reported. An early release covering roughly 580 HLA-typed donors comprised about 290 gigabases of sequencing data and around 80 million unique TCR sequences. The genetic ancestry cluster associated with self-reported Caucasian donors included 81% of the approximately 400 genotyped donors. The study was designed to test whether signatures of past pathogen exposure could be identified by cataloging public T cell receptors. The T cell repertoires of 666 subjects were profiled by immunosequencing and related to cytomegalovirus serostatus. Besides the first cohort of 500 to 700 subjects, a separate validation cohort made up of around 120 different subjects was used. High-throughput TCR immunosequencing, statistical association of individual TCRs with disease status, and machine learning were combined to predict cytomegalovirus infection status. To study patterns of TCR occurrence, a later analysis re-analyzed previously published TCR beta repertoires from 550 to 800 donors and added high-resolution HLA genotyping. In the later analysis, no new phenotypic data were used to find candidate immune exposures; instead, reliance was placed on TCR beta sequences and their occurrence across donors. An earlier analysis of several hundred of the donors used high-throughput TCR beta sequencing to judge whether each TCR beta V gene segment behaved as functional or pseudogenic. Donor age, sex, ethnicity and CMV serostatus were collected together with the repertoire data. A later genetic analysis used genome-wide SNP genotypes for about three fifths of the roughly 700 donors, treating that subset as a discovery cohort. Every discovery cohort repertoire had been produced on one sequencing platform. HLA typing included class I and class II loci at four-digit resolution. Typing coverage varied by locus: about 629-630 donors for A, B, C, DRB1 and DQB1; roughly 500 for DQA1; 606 for DPA1; about 450 for DPB1. Four to six DR-DQ haplotypes were handled as single units for association and clustering, since linkage in the cohort was strong. On average, roughly 240,000 unique TCR beta nucleotide sequences were sequenced per donor among a few hundred genotyped donors of the cohort, with approximately 18% of those sequences being non-productive.

General study outcomes and caveats: Assigning TCR associations to individual alleles was difficult when HLA alleles, especially DR and DQ, strongly co-occurred. In a later genetic analysis, fewer N-insertions in productive TCRs were reported among donors in an Asian-associated ancestry cluster than the approximately 710-donor mean. At a false discovery rate of 0.05, a later analysis linked some 18,000 TCR beta sequences to specific HLA alleles. CMV serostatus was the only immune exposure information available for the cohort. Cytomegalovirus status was reported to be diagnosed by the classifier with high specificity and sensitivity in both the original and validation cohorts. Because counts were too low, 15 to 20 rarely observed V segments, including chromosome 9 orphons, were left out of the earlier analysis of some 600 of the donors. Most TCR sequences were seen in very few donors, while some public TCRs were found in many individuals. The cohort was sequenced for TCR beta chains only, and without alpha or paired-chain data the features that could be detected were limited. In an earlier analysis of more than 500 of the donors, most TCR beta V segments appeared in productive rearrangements about 87% or about 30% of the time, broadly matching IMGT annotations. In a later analysis, HLA-associated TCR beta chains showed more clonal expansion and lower generation probabilities than non-associated chains that were equally common. A total of some 180 TCR beta chains were listed by the study as associated with cytomegalovirus. A group of highly shared sequence variants was considered likely to be a technical artifact of the sequencing pipeline. A few of the identified cytomegalovirus-associated TCR beta chains were confirmed in vitro to be specific for cytomegalovirus antigens. In a later genetic analysis, a missense DCLRE1C variant was associated with V-gene and J-gene trimming of TCR beta chains, and the association was replicated in an independent cohort. Linkage disequilibrium might explain the correlated functional status among segregating V segments, but an unknown experimental factor could not be ruled out. A later analysis reported that several top co-occurrence clusters appeared linked to parvovirus B19, influenza, CMV and Epstein-Barr virus. A later analysis found that TCR association rates varied across HLA loci, with DRB1 alleles showing the most associated TCRs and HLA-C alleles the fewest. A further reported finding was that TCR beta sequences accurately predicted the HLA-A and HLA-B alleles for most subjects in the first cohort. According to a later analysis, most CMV-associated TCR beta chains appeared to be HLA-restricted, and the HLA associations seemed to be driven largely by CMV exposure. Sequencing depth was assumed to be roughly uniform across donors in the presence/absence analyses, though that assumption may not hold. Because HLA typing was unavailable for some donors at each locus, only the typed subset was used in association tests. The authors suggested that the approach could potentially be extended to other disease states and immunological phenotypes. Some IMGT-functional V segments, including TRBV6-2 and TRBV6-3, could not be told apart with the 87-base-pair reads, so those segments were excluded.

CDR3 length: 14 amino acids, cysteine to phenylalanine. The CDR3 DNA has 42 bases and is translated from base 1. The junction carries 11 bases between V and J, which are trimmed by 2 bases and 3 bases respectively. The germline V gene (reference sequence) provides CDR1 GTSNPN and CDR2 SVGIG. Receptors were amplified or captured by the immunoSEQ multiplex PCR assay. The multiplex PCR relied on a mix of 60 forward primers for TCR Vbeta segments and 13 reverse primers for TCR Jbeta segments. The CDR3 region of rearranged TCR beta genes was amplified from genomic DNA with a multiplex PCR assay. On the Illumina HiSeq System, the amplified TCR beta libraries were sequenced as 87-base-pair reads. Under the source paper's analysis protocol: A later analysis tallied about 77 million unique TCR beta chains across the 666 repertoires, and about 12 million of those chains were shared by two or more donors. Raw reads were error-corrected and collapsed into unique sequences by a nearest-neighbor algorithm in which closely related sequences were merged to remove PCR and sequencing errors. CDR3 sequences were aligned to IMGT reference sequences to assign V, D and J gene segments. Each retained sequence needed at least a six-nucleotide match to both a V gene segment and a J gene segment. Rearrangements were called productive when the CDR3 lacked stop codons and stayed in frame with V and J; all others were non-productive. Following IMGT convention, CDR3 was defined as the stretch from the second conserved V-encoded cysteine up to the conserved J-encoded phenylalanine. The earlier analysis of about 620 of the donors excluded sequences that lacked an unambiguous match to a single V gene segment. An earlier analysis of around 600 of the donors classified V segments as functional when productive rearrangements were above 56.7% and as segregating when the standard deviation between donors was above 5%. A statistical classification framework was built for diagnosing cytomegalovirus status from the catalog of TCR beta chain sequences. In a later analysis, TCR nucleotide sequences were compared against IMGT/GENE-DB human TR gene sequences so that V and J genes could be assigned. A later analysis assigned CDR3 sequences and most-parsimonious VDJ recombination scenarios with the TCRdist pipeline. In a later analysis, each TCR beta chain was defined by its CDR3 amino acid sequence together with its V-gene family, and reads lacking a unique V-gene family were excluded. As a way to deal with suspected cross-contamination and a sequencing artifact, a later analysis dropped nearly 600 nucleotide sequences that were highly shared and had low generation probability. For each public chain, a later analysis derived a clonal expansion index from normalized ranks of inferred template counts within each repertoire. Generation probabilities in a later analysis came from a VDJ recombination model fitted to out-of-frame rearrangements, and those results were checked against IGoR. In a later analysis, TCR-TCR, TCR-HLA and TCR-CMV co-occurrence was scored with hypergeometric tests, and a repertoire-size bias correction was applied to TCR pairs. A later analysis estimated false discovery rates by permuting HLA or CMV assignments 20 times. A later analysis grouped co-occurring TCRs with DBSCAN, adding TCRdist sequence similarity when clustering within HLA-allele-positive subsets. Repertoires with fewer than 30,000 or more than 120,000 public chains were left out of co-occurrence clustering, as were a few repertoires with anomalous nucleotide sharing. TCRdb holds this immuneACCESS table with in-frame rearrangements only. Some clones are missing; in checked studies, unresolved V genes explain under half, and the rest has no known cause. Clonal size and the V and J genes are those of that table, whereas D and trimming came from the DNA. This sample lists 210,000 or so clones; over 60% were detected once. The ten largest clones take up roughly 16% of the sample.

The specimen sequenced was PBMCs. This chain is built from TRBV30 and TRBJ1-5; no D gene is confidently identified. The source of this sequence is a man between 40 and 49 years old in good health and CMV-seronegative. The nucleotides read TGTGCCTGGAGTAGGTCGGAGAACAATCAGCCCCAGCATTTT. Its translation reads: CAWSRSENNQPQHF.